One and the same sample provided the 8 T cell receptor beta chains below, sequenced in a study of CD8 T cells in Susac syndrome. RNA totalling roughly 0.45 to 1 ug underwent reverse transcription with random hexamers. TCRdb passed the immunoSEQ multiplex PCR reads through MiXCR, listing each CDR3 protein once. Of more than 150,000 distinct CDR3 sequences in the sample, more than 90% were seen once. Sequencing was performed on CD4+ T cells from PBMCs. These receptors were obtained from a human donor with Susac syndrome.

The CDR3, as DNA: TGTGCCAGCAGTTCCCCAGTGGTGGGGAGAGGTACAGATACGCAGTATTTT. Protein: CASSSPVVGRGTDTQYF. The V and J genes are TRBV6-5 and TRBJ2-3; weak D call: TRBD2 (5 bases). The CDR3 is 17 residues long. Trimming removed 4 bases from V and 3 bases from J, with 20 bases in between. The germline V gene has CDR1 MNHEY and CDR2 SVGAGI.

V is TRBV3-1 and J is TRBJ1-5; tentatively, D is TRBD1 (6 bases). The CDR3 consists of 15 residues. Trimming took 4 bases from V and 4 from J, leaving 14 bases between them. Germline-derived CDR1 and CDR2 are LGHDT and YNNKEL (reference sequence). The CDR3 here is CASSPGPTGNQPQHF. The DNA of the CDR3 is TGTGCCAGCAGCCCGGGCCCGACAGGAAATCAGCCCCAGCATTTT.

V gene TRBV3-1 combines with J gene TRBJ2-1; unclear D gene. Between the trimmed V and J ends, which lost 4 bases and 9 bases, there was a span of 7 bases. Germline V CDR1 and CDR2: LGHDT, YNNKEL (reference sequence). The length of the CDR3 is 11 residues. CDR3 in amino acids: CASSRPGEQFF. The CDR3 DNA reads TGTGCCAGCAGCCGACCGGGTGAGCAGTTCTTC.

The genes are TRBV4-1 and TRBJ2-5; tentative D call: TRBD2 (6 bases). Germline V CDR1 and CDR2: MGHRA, YSYEKL. The length of the CDR3 is 15 residues. Trimming stripped 3 bases from V and 5 bases from J, with 16 bases between. CDR3 coding DNA: TGCGCCAGCAGCCACGCCGGAGGGATTGATGAGACCCAGTACTTC. Amino acid sequence: CASSHAGGIDETQYF.

The genes are TRBV9 and TRBJ1-2, with TRBD1 matching over 9 bases. Germline V gene sequence: CDR1 SGDLS, CDR2 YYNGEE. The trim removed 5 bases at V and 4 bases at J, leaving 0 bases unmatched. The CDR3 runs to 12 residues. The CDR3 protein is CASRGQGYGYTF. CDR3 sequence (DNA): TGTGCCAGCAGGGGACAGGGCTATGGCTACACCTTC.

This clonotype occurred once. CDR3 protein: CASTEGQGANSPLHF. The DNA for the CDR3 is TGTGCCAGCACCGAAGGACAGGGGGCTAATTCACCCCTCCACTTT. The chain combines TRBV12-3 or TRBV12-4 with TRBJ1-6; 11 bases align to TRBD1. The CDR3 has 15 amino acids. With 7 bases clipped from V and 6 bases from J, the junction kept 5 bases outside the gene matches.

This clonotype was detected once. The genes are TRBV12-3 or TRBV12-4 and TRBJ2-5; D remains ambiguous. The CDR3 spans 12 residues. With 8 bases removed from V and 5 bases from J, the gap between germline ends came to 12 bases. The CDR3 protein is CASRKMDETQYF. The CDR3 region has the DNA TGTGCCAGCCGGAAGATGGATGAGACCCAGTACTTC.

The J gene is TRBJ2-2, the V gene TRBV29-1; D might be TRBD2 (5 bases). Looked up from germline, CDR1 is SQVTM and CDR2 is ANQGSEA. V was clipped by 5 bases and J by 4 bases, with 14 bases between them. The length of the CDR3 is 14 residues. The CDR3 bases are TGCAGCGTTTACACAACGGGGTTCACCGGGGAGCTGTTTTTT. Amino acids: CSVYTTGFTGELFF.